This T cell receptor (beta chain) derives from a study of blood T cell repertoires in COVID-19. On the study more broadly: Samples came from the United States, Italy and Spain, spanning acute and convalescent COVID-19. The cDNA or gDNA used as material had been derived from T cells, B-cell-depleted T cells, or PBMCs.

During active infection, Seattle patients enrolled and were then monitored through disease. From germline, CDR1 is SGHKS and CDR2 YYEKEE (reference sequence). The CDR3 is made up of 15 amino acids. The V gene lost 2 bases and the J gene lost 11 bases, with 19 bases spanning the gap. Per the study methods: Nucleated cell counts were estimated from reference gene primer amplification. Generated by immunoSEQ multiplex PCR, the TCRdb table keeps only in-frame clones and is missing some. V and J calls and clone size are copied from that table; D and trimming were computed from the DNA. The sample consists of about 280,000 clones, nearly 90% of them appearing once.

Material for sequencing was peripheral blood. This receptor was taken from a woman aged 30 to 39 with COVID-19, enrolled during active disease. The genes are TRBV5-5 and TRBJ1-4; tentatively, D is TRBD1 (6 bases). The CDR3 is CASSLGAGASRKLFF. CDR3 DNA sequence: TGTGCCAGCAGCTTAGGTGCAGGGGCGTCGCGGAAACTGTTTTTT. Full variable domain (rest looked up from reference TRBV5-5 and TRBJ1-4): DAGVTQSPTHLIKTRGQQVTLRCSPISGHKSVSWYQQVLGQGPQFIFQYYEKEERGRGNFPDRFSARQFPNYSSELNVNALLLGDSALYLCASSLGAGASRKLFFGSGTQLSVL.